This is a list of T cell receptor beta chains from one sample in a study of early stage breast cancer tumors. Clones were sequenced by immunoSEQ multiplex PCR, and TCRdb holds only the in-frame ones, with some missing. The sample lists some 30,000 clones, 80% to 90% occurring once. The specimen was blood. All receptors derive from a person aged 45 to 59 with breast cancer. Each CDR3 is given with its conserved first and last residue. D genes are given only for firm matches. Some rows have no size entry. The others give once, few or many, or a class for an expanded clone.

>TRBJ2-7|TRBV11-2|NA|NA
CASSQGSGNSYEQYF
TGTGCCAGCAGCCAGGGGAGCGGGAACTCCTACGAGCAGTACTTC
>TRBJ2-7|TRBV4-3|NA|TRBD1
CASSLRQGNEQYF
TGCGCCAGCAGCCTCAGACAGGGGAACGAGCAGTACTTC
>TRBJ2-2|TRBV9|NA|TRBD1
CASSPRQGNTGELFF
TGTGCCAGCAGCCCTAGACAGGGAAACACCGGGGAGCTGTTTTTT
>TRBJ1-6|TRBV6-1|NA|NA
CASSEAAGDRPLHF
TGTGCCAGCAGTGAAGCGGCAGGGGATCGTCCCCTCCACTTT
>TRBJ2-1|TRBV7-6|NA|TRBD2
CASSLVAGGGNEQFF
TGTGCCAGCAGCTTAGTAGCGGGAGGAGGAAATGAGCAGTTCTTC
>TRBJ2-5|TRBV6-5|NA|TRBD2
CASSYSTSGETQYF
TGTGCCAGCAGTTACTCGACTAGCGGGGAGACCCAGTACTTC
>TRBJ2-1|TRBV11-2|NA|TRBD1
CASSYGTGRNEQFF
TGTGCCAGCAGCTACGGGACAGGGAGAAATGAGCAGTTCTTC
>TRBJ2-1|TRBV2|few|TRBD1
CASRGDSYNEQFF
TGTGCCAGCAGGGGGGACAGTTACAATGAGCAGTTCTTC
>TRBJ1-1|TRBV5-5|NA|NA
CASSTWEGRTEAFF
TGTGCCAGCAGCACCTGGGAGGGAAGGACTGAAGCTTTCTTT
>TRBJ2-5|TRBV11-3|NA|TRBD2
CASSYGTSGRETQYF
TGTGCCAGCAGCTACGGGACTAGCGGGAGAGAGACCCAGTACTTC
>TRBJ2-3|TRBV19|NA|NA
CASKVRGTDTQYF
TGTGCCAGTAAGGTGAGGGGGACAGATACGCAGTATTTT
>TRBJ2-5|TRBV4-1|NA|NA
CASSQGGGPRTQYF
TGCGCCAGCAGCCAAGGCGGGGGCCCCCGGACCCAGTACTTC
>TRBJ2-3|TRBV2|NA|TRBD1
CASSDRDRGLDTQYF
TGTGCCAGCAGTGACAGGGACAGGGGATTGGATACGCAGTATTTT
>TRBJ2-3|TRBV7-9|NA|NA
CASSFSGTSSTDTQYF
TGTGCCAGCAGCTTTAGCGGAACTTCTAGCACAGATACGCAGTATTTT
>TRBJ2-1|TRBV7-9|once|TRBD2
CASSKASGSYNEQFF
TGTGCCAGCAGCAAAGCTAGCGGCTCCTACAATGAGCAGTTCTTC
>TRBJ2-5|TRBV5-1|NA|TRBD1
CASSLLGTGAQETQYF
TGCGCCAGCAGCTTGCTGGGGACAGGGGCTCAAGAGACCCAGTACTTC
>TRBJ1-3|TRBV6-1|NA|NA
CARRVSSGNTIYF
TGTGCCAGGCGTGTGAGCTCTGGAAACACCATATATTTT
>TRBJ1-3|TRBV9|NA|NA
CASSVGGRALGNTIYF
TGTGCCAGCAGCGTCGGTGGTAGGGCGCTAGGAAACACCATATATTTT
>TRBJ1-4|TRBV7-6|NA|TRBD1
CASSPQGAGAVNEKLFF
TGTGCCAGCAGCCCGCAGGGGGCGGGGGCCGTTAATGAAAAACTGTTTTTT
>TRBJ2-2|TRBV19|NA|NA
CASSITGWDGELFF
TGTGCCAGTAGTATAACTGGTTGGGACGGGGAGCTGTTTTTT
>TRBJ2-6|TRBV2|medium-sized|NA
CASKGSSGANVLTF
TGTGCCAGCAAGGGGTCCTCTGGGGCCAACGTCCTGACTTTC
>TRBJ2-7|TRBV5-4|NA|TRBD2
CASSSPGLATYEQYF
TGTGCCAGCAGCTCCCCGGGACTAGCAACCTACGAGCAGTACTTC
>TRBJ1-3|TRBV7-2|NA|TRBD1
CASSLESTGGTGNTIYF
TGTGCCAGCAGCTTGGAGTCGACAGGGGGCACGGGAAACACCATATATTTT
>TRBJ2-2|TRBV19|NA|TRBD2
CASSTWTSGRYGELFF
TGTGCCAGTAGTACCTGGACTAGCGGGAGGTACGGGGAGCTGTTTTTT
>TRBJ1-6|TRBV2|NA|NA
CASRLEEDSPLHF
TGTGCCAGCAGACTCGAAGAAGATTCACCCCTCCACTTT
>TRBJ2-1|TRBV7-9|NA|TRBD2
CASSSISGGADEQFF
TGTGCCAGCAGCTCGATTAGCGGGGGGGCCGATGAGCAGTTCTTC
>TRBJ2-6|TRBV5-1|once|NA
CASSLGGVGANVLTF
TGCGCCAGCAGCTTGGGCGGGGTTGGGGCCAACGTCCTGACTTTC
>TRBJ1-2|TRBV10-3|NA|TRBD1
CAISDPGGDSANYGYTF
TGTGCCATCAGTGACCCGGGGGGGGACAGTGCTAACTATGGCTACACCTTC
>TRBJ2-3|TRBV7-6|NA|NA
CASSLDRPTDTQYF
TGTGCCAGCAGCTTAGACAGGCCCACAGATACGCAGTATTTT
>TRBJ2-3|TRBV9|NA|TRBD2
CASSPQVLADTDTQYF
TGTGCCAGCAGCCCCCAGGTACTAGCGGACACAGATACGCAGTATTTT
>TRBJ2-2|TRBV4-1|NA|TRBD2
CASSQDPGRIAGRGVTGELFF
TGCGCCAGCAGCCAAGATCCGGGGCGGATAGCGGGAAGAGGTGTGACCGGGGAGCTGTTTTTT
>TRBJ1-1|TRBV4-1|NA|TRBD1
CASSQAPPGTGRNTEAFF
TGCGCCAGCAGCCAAGCCCCCCCCGGGACAGGGAGGAACACTGAAGCTTTCTTT
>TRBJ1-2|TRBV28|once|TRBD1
CASSLRTGNGYTF
TGTGCCAGCAGTTTACGGACAGGGAATGGCTACACCTTC
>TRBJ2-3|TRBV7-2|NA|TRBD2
CASRPAGVPSQYF
TGTGCCAGCAGACCAGCGGGAGTTCCTTCGCAGTATTTT
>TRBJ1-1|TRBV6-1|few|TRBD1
CASSATTGGYTEAFF
TGTGCCAGCAGTGCCACGACAGGGGGCTACACTGAAGCTTTCTTT
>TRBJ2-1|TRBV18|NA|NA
CASSPRTGNEQFF
TGTGCCAGCTCACCAAGAACTGGCAATGAGCAGTTCTTC